The sequence of this TCR beta chain was determined in a study of persistence of HIV-infected CD4 T cells (TCRdb year 2020). Turning to the overall study: CMV- and HIV-1 Gag-responding CD4+ T cells were isolated from ART-treated individuals so that antigen-driven clonal expansion of HIV-1-infected cells could be examined. Peripheral blood samples of up to about 180 mL were obtained at multiple time points, with the exception of a couple of participants, for whom leukapheresis was performed at a single time point. The clonality of all cells in each sorted population was assessed by TCRbeta sequencing, whereas the clonality of infected cells was assessed by proviral sequencing. The TCR cluster analysis across participants included under ten participants for CMV and over 5 participants for Gag. The median time the participants had spent on suppressive ART was more than 7 years.

Broader findings and caveats from the paper: TCRbeta richness in CMV- and Gag-responding cells was significantly lower than in anti-CD3/anti-CD28-responding cells; CMV-responding cells had higher oligoclonality than CD3/CD28-stimulated and Gag-responding cells. TCR oligoclonality correlated with proviral oligoclonality within the same sorted populations. Antigen-responding cells were enriched for degenerate expanded CDR3beta sequences, which suggests convergent selection of CD4+ responses to CMV and Gag. Bulk TCR analyses could not be limited to the rare CMV-responding cells that actually contained HIV-1 proviruses. The study involved few individuals and tested only a limited range of antigens.

In its sample, this clone was seen once. Its antigen remains undetermined. The input lacks base qualities; no much larger clone sits a single base away. The sample's treatment or condition label is to be understood as: suppressive antiretroviral therapy. Lysates of CMV-infected fibroblasts were used at about 9.2 ug/mL for cell stimulation. Nonresponding CD40L-negative CD69-negative CD45RO-high memory CD4+ T cells were sorted as memory populations depleted of antigen-responding cells. HIV-1-infected adults in whom suppressive ART had been started during chronic infection were enrolled as participants. For at least 4 years, participants had undetectable plasma HIV-1 RNA, below 50 copies/mL. To be included, a participant needed positive CMV serology and a CD4+ T cell count above 400 cells/uL. Before stimulation, PBMCs were isolated using density centrifugation and depleted of CD8+ T cells. For approximately 18 hours, the CD8-depleted PBMCs were stimulated with anti-CD28/CD49d costimulation, a CD40-blocking antibody, and enfuvirtide to prevent new infections. Cells were sorted on a Beckman Coulter MoFlo Legacy or XDP sorter, with propidium iodide excluding dead cells. Genomic DNA was extracted with the QIAamp DNA Mini Kit for samples above one million cells, otherwise with the Quick-DNA Microprep Kit.

The immunoSEQ hsTCRB assay version 4, run in survey mode, was used to sequence TCRbeta repertoires from genomic DNA. For TCRbeta sequencing, genomic DNA was diluted to around 9.9 ng/uL, with up to 1 ug used per sample. The study's own analysis went as follows. Analysis of the TCRbeta data was done in ImmunoSeq Analyzer 3.0, and diversity was computed on productive nucleotide rearrangements. The improved Chao index was used to estimate lower-bound TCR diversity, and the Gini coefficient was used to estimate clonality using the Immunarch R package. When different nucleotide rearrangements encoded the same CDR3beta amino acid sequence, each rearrangement was treated as a distinct clonotype. TCRbeta sequences significantly enriched in antigen-responding cells relative to anti-CD3/anti-CD28-activated cells were identified by differential abundance analysis. GLIPH2 clustered TCRs by predicted peptide-MHC specificity, both within individual participants and across merged participant data sets. TCRdb limited this immuneACCESS table to in-frame rearrangements with V and J called. A share of clones is missing; checked studies link under half to unresolved V genes, and the rest is unexplained. D and trimming were read from the DNA, whereas the V and J calls and clone size are those reported in that table. The sample table lists roughly 28,000 clones, around 73% of them with a count of one. Roughly 0.8% of the sample belongs to the ten largest clones.

The sample in question was CD4+ T cells sorted from PBMCs after roughly 18-hour stimulation, obtained from a patient who received antiretroviral therapy. The meaning of the sample's cell subset or site label: CD40L-CD69- CD45RO-high memory CD4 T cells not responding to CMV lysate. The source of this sequence is an adult woman with HIV who was CMV-seropositive.

The DNA is as follows: TGTGCCAGCAGCTTAGGGGACAGGCGGGAGACCCAGTACTTC. This is translated as CASSLGDRRETQYF. The V and J genes are TRBV7-6 and TRBJ2-5; 8 bases in between match TRBD1. V and J are trimmed by 1 base and 5 bases, and the gene matches miss 3 bases of the junction. CDR1 and CDR2 were assigned from the germline V gene as SGHVS and FNYEAQ. From its cysteine to its phenylalanine, the CDR3 spans 14 amino acids. The DNA shown is the 42-base CDR3, in frame from base 1.